A selection of T cell receptor beta chains follows, all from one sample in a study of T cell clonotyping in hematopoietic cell transplantation. The method was immunoSEQ multiplex PCR; TCRdb's version includes in-frame clones alone and lacks a portion of them. The sample has 13,000 or so clones; 72% are singletons. The starting material was peripheral blood mononuclear cells, obtained 180 days after allogeneic stem cell transplant. The receptors come from a male patient over 55 who had an allogeneic stem cell transplant from an unrelated donor, so the T cells may come from the graft donor. Some clones in this sample may be carry-over from other donors' samples. The CDR3 runs from the conserved cysteine through the conserved F or W. A D gene is named only where the DNA matches it firmly. A clone size is listed for some rows: how often the clone was seen (once, few, many), or a class if it is expanded.

J,D,V,size,CDR3,DNA
TRBJ2-5,TRBD1,TRBV5-1,-,CASSFQTGGSETQYF,TGCGCCAGCAGCTTCCAAACAGGGGGCTCAGAGACCCAGTACTTC
TRBJ1-1,-,TRBV25-1,-,CASSEISLPEAFF,TGTGCCAGCAGTGAAATTTCTTTACCTGAAGCTTTCTTT
TRBJ1-2,-,TRBV5-1,-,CASSKGVYGYTF,TGCGCCAGCAGCAAGGGGGTATATGGCTACACCTTC
TRBJ2-1,TRBD1,TRBV25-1,-,CASSVPGGPHNEQFF,TGTGCCAGCAGTGTACCAGGGGGCCCCCACAATGAGCAGTTCTTC
TRBJ1-1,-,TRBV4-1,few,CASSQSRTGTIEAFF,TGCGCCAGCAGCCAGTCCAGGACGGGTACTATTGAAGCTTTCTTT
TRBJ1-2,-,TRBV9,-,CASSVLEGPYGYTF,TGTGCCAGCAGCGTACTTGAGGGCCCCTATGGCTACACCTTC
TRBJ2-3,-,TRBV7-8,-,CASSPKRDTQYF,TGTGCCAGCAGCCCCAAAAGGGATACGCAGTATTTT
TRBJ1-3,TRBD1,TRBV7-2,-,CASSRDRSSGNTIYF,TGTGCCAGCAGCCGGGACAGGAGCTCTGGAAACACCATATATTTT
TRBJ1-1,-,TRBV4-2,-,CASSPLEAGFEAFF,TGTGCCAGCAGCCCCCTTGAGGCCGGGTTTGAAGCTTTCTTT
TRBJ2-2,TRBD1,TRBV6-1,-,CASSVRQGSLGGWDTGELFF,TGTGCCAGCAGTGTCAGACAGGGGTCTCTCGGCGGGTGGGACACCGGGGAGCTGTTTTTT
TRBJ2-1,-,TRBV9,-,CASSDQHDNEQFF,TGTGCCAGCAGTGACCAACATGACAATGAGCAGTTCTTC
TRBJ1-1,TRBD1,TRBV2,few,CASSIRGQLNTEAFF,TGTGCCAGCAGTATTCGGGGACAGCTGAACACTGAAGCTTTCTTT
TRBJ1-5,TRBD1,TRBV19,-,CASSIALYRGNQPQHF,TGTGCCAGTAGTATAGCCCTATACAGGGGAAATCAGCCCCAGCATTTT
TRBJ2-5,-,TRBV2,-,CASSRIFQETQYF,TGTGCCAGCAGTCGCATCTTCCAAGAGACCCAGTACTTC
TRBJ1-1,-,TRBV11-3,large,CASSLGPVGYTEAFF,TGTGCCAGCAGCTTAGGACCGGTTGGATACACTGAAGCTTTCTTT
TRBJ1-2,-,TRBV27,-,CASSFLIQGSGYGYTF,TGTGCCAGCAGTTTTCTCATTCAGGGGAGTGGATATGGCTACACCTTC
TRBJ1-2,-,TRBV6-5,once,CASSYSRTYGYTF,TGTGCCAGCAGTTACTCGAGGACCTATGGCTACACCTTC
TRBJ1-2,-,TRBV6-6,-,CASSLEANYGYTF,TGTGCCAGCAGTTTAGAGGCTAACTATGGCTACACCTTC
TRBJ1-1,-,TRBV9,-,CASSALVGRVAFF,TGTGCCAGCAGCGCACTTGTAGGGAGGGTTGCTTTCTTT
TRBJ2-2,-,TRBV5-6,-,CASSLDLGGTGELFF,TGTGCCAGCAGCTTGGACTTAGGGGGAACCGGGGAGCTGTTTTTT
TRBJ2-7,-,TRBV7-9,few,CASSLVGGISYEQYF,TGTGCCAGCAGCTTAGTAGGCGGGATCTCCTACGAGCAGTACTTC
TRBJ2-7,TRBD1,TRBV6-5,-,CASSLRDRGVYEQYF,TGTGCCAGCAGCCTCCGGGACAGGGGTGTCTACGAGCAGTACTTC
TRBJ2-7,-,TRBV27,-,CASSFSGSYEQYF,TGTGCCAGCAGTTTTTCAGGGTCCTACGAGCAGTACTTC
TRBJ2-7,-,TRBV15,-,CATSRDRRELDEQYF,TGTGCCACCAGCAGAGATCGGAGGGAACTCGACGAGCAGTACTTC
TRBJ1-6,-,TRBV6-5,-,CASSLSGPFGNSPLHF,TGTGCCAGCAGTTTATCCGGACCATTTGGCAATTCACCCCTCCACTTT
TRBJ1-2,-,TRBV6-1,-,CASSDLQGSYGYTF,TGTGCCAGCAGTGATTTACAGGGTAGCTATGGCTACACCTTC
TRBJ2-5,TRBD2,TRBV7-3,-,CASSFGPSGGGETQYF,TGTGCCAGCAGCTTCGGACCCAGCGGGGGAGGAGAGACCCAGTACTTC
TRBJ1-1,-,TRBV4-3,-,CASSQEQGNTEAFF,TGCGCCAGCAGCCAAGAACAGGGAAACACTGAAGCTTTCTTT
TRBJ2-7,-,TRBV28,-,CASSFSERASSYEQYF,TGTGCCAGCAGTTTTTCCGAGCGGGCCAGCTCCTACGAGCAGTACTTC
TRBJ2-7,TRBD1,TRBV10-3,-,CAISESYRGAYEQYF,TGTGCCATCAGTGAGTCTTACAGGGGAGCCTACGAGCAGTACTTC
TRBJ1-2,-,TRBV4-3,-,CASSQDRVGDGYTF,TGCGCCAGCAGCCAAGATCGCGTGGGCGATGGCTACACCTTC
TRBJ1-1,-,TRBV6-6,once,CASSYRTRDSTEAFF,TGTGCCAGCAGTTACCGAACCAGGGACTCCACTGAAGCTTTCTTT
TRBJ1-3,-,TRBV15,-,CATSGGGAGNTIYF,TGTGCCACCAGCGGCGGGGGGGCTGGAAACACCATATATTTT
TRBJ1-2,-,TRBV28,-,CASSLNGNGYTF,TGTGCCAGCAGTTTAAATGGAAATGGCTACACCTTC
TRBJ1-5,-,TRBV4-1,once,CASSQATYQPQHF,TGCGCCAGCAGCCAAGCCACTTATCAGCCCCAGCATTTT
TRBJ2-3,TRBD2,TRBV6-1,-,CASSDLSGSDTQYF,TGTGCCAGCAGTGACCTTAGCGGGAGCGATACGCAGTATTTT
TRBJ2-1,TRBD2,TRBV4-3,-,CASSQDISGSLDQFF,TGCGCCAGCAGCCAAGATATTAGCGGGAGCCTGGACCAGTTCTTC
TRBJ1-1,TRBD1,TRBV6-1,-,CASRRGTGVAEAFF,TGTGCCAGCAGGAGAGGGACAGGCGTGGCTGAAGCTTTCTTT
TRBJ1-5,-,TRBV27,few,CASSFGGSKPQHF,TGTGCCAGCAGTTTTGGAGGATCTAAGCCCCAGCATTTT
TRBJ2-5,-,TRBV9,-,CASSVSPQETQYF,TGTGCCAGCAGCGTGTCCCCTCAAGAGACCCAGTACTTC
TRBJ2-3,TRBD2,TRBV5-6,-,CASSSLGTSGETDTQYF,TGTGCCAGCAGCTCCCTTGGGACTAGCGGGGAAACAGATACGCAGTATTTT
TRBJ2-2,-,TRBV9,-,CASSARDNTGELFF,TGTGCCAGCAGCGCCCGGGACAACACCGGGGAGCTGTTTTTT